A single sample gave rise to the 32 T cell receptor beta chains below, sequenced in a study of shared clonotypes between healthy human individuals. Repertoires were generated with immunoSEQ multiplex PCR, while TCRdb's copy carries only in-frame clones and drops some. The data contain millions of clones, around nine tenths of them seen just once; the ten biggest clones take up about 0.13%. Specimen: naive CD4+ T cells sorted from blood. The subset here: CD45RA+ positively selected. The receptor source for this set is a man between 18 and 29 years old in good health.

The J gene is TRBJ2-7, the V gene TRBV18, with D possibly matching TRBD1 (5 bases). The length of the CDR3 is 12 residues. CDR1 is KGHSH, CDR2 LQKENI, per germline. V shed 0 bases and J shed 11 bases, with 11 bases lying between them. CDR3 region: CASSPPQGVKYF. For the CDR3, the DNA is TGTGCCAGCTCACCACCTCAAGGGGTGAAGTACTTC.

The V gene is TRBV5-1, the J gene TRBJ2-4; possibly TRBD2 for D (6 bases). The CDR3 has 17 amino acids. Germline-derived CDR1 and CDR2 are SGHRS and YFSETQ. Trimming took off 0 bases at V and 1 base at J, with 14 bases between the two ends. The CDR3 is CASSLGLGSVAKNIQYF. The CDR3 DNA reads as TGCGCCAGCAGCTTGGGACTAGGTTCTGTCGCCAAAAACATTCAGTACTTC. Looking up the rest from reference TRBV5-1 and TRBJ2-4 gives the full variable domain: KAGVTQTPRYLIKTRGQQVTLSCSPISGHRSVSWYQQTPGQGLQFLFEYFSETQRNKGNFPGRFSGRQFSNSRSEMNVSTLELGDSALYLCASSLGLGSVAKNIQYFGAGTRLSVL.

V is TRBV18 and J is TRBJ1-1; unclear D gene. Trimming left V 10 bases short and J 0 bases short, with 21 bases between. Germline V gene lookup returns CDR1 KGHSH and CDR2 LQKENI. The CDR3 is 16 residues long. CDR3 amino acids: CATQTTQMIMNTEAFF. The CDR3 nucleotides are TGTGCCACCCAGACCACACAGATGATAATGAACACTGAAGCTTTCTTT. The whole variable domain, remainder taken from reference TRBV18 and TRBJ1-1, is NAGVMQNPRHLVRRRGQEARLRCSPMKGHSHVYWYRQLPEEGLKFMVYLQKENIIDESGMPKERFSAEFPKEGPSILRIQQVVRGDSAAYFCATQTTQMIMNTEAFFGQGTRLTVV.

V gene TRBV7-9 combines with J gene TRBJ1-2, with D unresolved. Germline CDR1 SEHNR, CDR2 FQNEAQ (reference sequence). The CDR3 length is 13 residues. The V and J ends lost 5 bases and 7 bases respectively, with 14 bases between them. The chain's CDR3 is CASSLPLGSGYTF. The CDR3 nucleotides are TGTGCCAGCAGCCTACCTTTAGGATCTGGCTACACCTTC. Combining the CDR3 with reference TRBV7-9 and TRBJ1-2 gives the whole variable domain DTGVSQNPRHKITKRGQNVTFRCDPISEHNRLYWYRQTLGQGPEFLTYFQNEAQLEKSRLLSDRFSAERPKGSFSTLEIQRTEQGDSAMYLCASSLPLGSGYTFGSGTRLTVV.

The chain couples TRBV5-6 to TRBJ2-1; 10 nucleotides match TRBD2. Germline trimming cut 4 bases from V and 8 bases from J; bases unmatched to any gene: 15. Germline V CDR1 and CDR2: SGHDT, YYEEEE. CDR3 length equals 17 residues. The CDR3 sequence: CASSLPGLAVGVDEQFF. The CDR3 nucleotides are TGTGCCAGCAGCCTACCCGGACTAGCGGTAGGGGTTGATGAGCAGTTCTTC.

V usage is TRBV18 and J usage is TRBJ1-5; D perhaps matches TRBD1 (5 bases). There are 14 residues in the CDR3. Germline values: CDR1 KGHSH, CDR2 LQKENI. V was clipped by 4 bases and J by 7 bases, with 14 bases between them. As DNA, the CDR3 is TGTGCCAGCTCACAGGGGACGTCAAGCCAGCCCCAGCATTTT. Protein sequence: CASSQGTSSQPQHF.

The rearrangement joins TRBV6-6 to TRBJ2-7, with TRBD1 matching 8 bases. The J segment lost 5 bases and the V segment lost 5 bases, leaving 11 bases of the junction unmatched. The CDR3 covers 15 residues. The germline CDR1 and CDR2 sequences are MNHNY and SVGAGI (reference sequence). The CDR3 bases are TGTGCCAGCAGTCCAAACCAGGGGGCCGTCAACGAGCAGTACTTC. Translation: CASSPNQGAVNEQYF.

The V and J genes are TRBV30 and TRBJ2-5, with D perhaps TRBD1 or TRBD2 (5 bases each). This CDR3 is 13 amino acids long. Per the germline V gene, CDR1 is GTSNPN and CDR2 is SVGIG (reference sequence). CDR3 residues: CAYRDPGRETQYF. The CDR3 nucleotides are TGTGCGTACCGGGACCCGGGGCGGGAGACCCAGTACTTC.

The gene calls are TRBV7-3 and TRBJ2-7, with D perhaps TRBD1 (5 bases). The CDR3 covers 13 residues. V dropped 2 bases and J dropped 7 bases, with 12 bases sitting between them. Germline V gene data show CDR1 as SGHTA and CDR2 as FQGTGA. In DNA form, the CDR3 reads TGTGCCAGCAGCTTAGGCAGGGCGCGGGAGCAGTACTTC. As protein: CASSLGRAREQYF.

The sample holds a few counts of this clone. The chain employs TRBV30 and TRBJ1-5; D uncertain. Trimming shortened V by 1 base and J by 6 bases, and 10 bases separated the two germline ends. Per germline, CDR1 GTSNPN and CDR2 SVGIG (reference sequence). The CDR3 runs 13 residues. DNA for the CDR3: TGTGCCTGGAGTGATGGGGTTCTTCAGCCCCAGCATTTT. Encoded protein: CAWSDGVLQPQHF.

In regard to this clone: The junction departs from germline at one end; a sequencing error may be responsible. This rearrangement joins TRBV7-7 to TRBJ2-5; D is tentatively TRBD1 or TRBD2 (5 bases each). The germline CDR1 and CDR2 sequences are SSHAT and FNYEAQ (reference sequence). CDR3 size: 15 residues. The CDR3 bases are TGTGCTAGCAGCTTAGTGGCGATGGGGGAAGAGACCCAGTACTTC. This sequence encodes CASSLVAMGEETQYF.

The chain couples TRBV7-9 to TRBJ2-2; weak D call: TRBD1 (6 bases). The ends were cut back, 1 base at V and 2 bases at J, with 8 bases in the middle. Germline values: CDR1 SEHNR, CDR2 FQNEAQ (reference sequence). The length of the CDR3 is 15 residues. The CDR3: CASSLDRENTGELFF. The CDR3 region has the DNA TGTGCCAGCAGCTTAGACAGGGAAAACACCGGGGAGCTGTTTTTT.

CDR3 DNA: TGCAGCGTTGATCCGCACGCCGGGACTAGCGGGGGTCATCGTAGCTACGAGCAGTACTTC. The encoded protein is CSVDPHAGTSGGHRSYEQYF. The rearrangement uses TRBV29-1 and TRBJ2-7, with TRBD2 matching over 14 bases. CDR3 length: 20 residues. CDR1 and CDR2 (germline): SQVTM, ANQGSEA. V shed 3 bases, J shed 3 bases, and the junction held 19 bases outside the gene matches.

This rearrangement joins TRBV18 to TRBJ2-7; D could derive from TRBD1 or TRBD2 (5 bases each). The germline V and J ends were trimmed by 4 bases and 7 bases, with 11 bases remaining between them. Germline V gene data show CDR1 as KGHSH and CDR2 as LQKENI. The CDR3 consists of 12 residues. The CDR3 reads CASSRDGREQYF. The CDR3 nucleotides are TGTGCCAGCTCACGGGACGGAAGGGAGCAGTACTTC.

CDR3 sequence (DNA): TGTGCCAGCAGCTTAGGACAGGGCTATAACTATGGCTACACCTTC. This codes for CASSLGQGYNYGYTF. This chain connects TRBV7-9 to TRBJ1-2; TRBD1 agrees at 7 bases. The CDR3 runs to 15 residues. Germline CDR1 is SEHNR and CDR2 is FQNEAQ (reference sequence). V dropped 1 base and J dropped 1; count of bases not matched to a gene: 3.

The chain recombines TRBV9 with TRBJ2-5, with 13 bases identical to TRBD2. The CDR3 has 16 amino acids. The germline CDR1 and CDR2 sequences are SGDLS and YYNGEE. V gave up 1 base and J gave up 1 base; unmatched junction bases: 1. CDR3 in amino acids: CASSVTSGGAQETQYF. Here the CDR3 DNA reads TGTGCCAGCAGCGTAACTAGCGGGGGGGCCCAAGAGACCCAGTACTTC.

V and J are TRBV21-1 and TRBJ1-4; the DNA was not used to check the table's D call, TRBD1. TRBV21-1 is given as a pseudogene. The CDR3 spans 14 residues. The CDR3 region has the DNA TGTGCCAGCAGGGTGACAGGGGGCTCTGAAAAACTGTTTTTT. As protein: CASRVTGGSEKLFF.

The chain uses TRBV6-6 and TRBJ2-7, with 9 bases that match TRBD2. Germline CDR1 and CDR2: MNHNY and SVGAGI (reference sequence). Germline trimming cut 4 bases from V and 5 bases from J; bases unmatched to any gene: 3. The CDR3 is 13 residues long. CDR3 nucleotides: TGTGCCAGCAGTTTGGCTAGCGGGGACGAGCAGTACTTC. This encodes CASSLASGDEQYF.

Concerning this clone itself: At one end the junction does not follow the germline gene, possibly because of a read error. The J gene is TRBJ1-4, the V gene TRBV6-6; TRBD1 is a possible D gene (5 bases). Germline assignment: CDR1 MNHNY and CDR2 SVGAGI (reference sequence). This CDR3 is built from 13 residues. In nucleotides, the CDR3 is TGTGCCAGCAGTTCCCCTACAGCCGGGGCCGAACTTTTT. Residues: CASSSPTAGAELF.

Here the CDR3 reads CASSYLAGVNEQFF. CDR3 DNA: TGTGCCAGCAGTTACCTAGCGGGAGTCAATGAGCAGTTCTTC. The chain has TRBV6-5 and TRBJ2-1; 10 bases are shared with TRBD2. J gave up 6 bases and V 2 bases, and 1 base lay outside the gene matches. Looked up from germline, CDR1 is MNHEY and CDR2 is SVGAGI. The length of the CDR3 is 14 residues.

The gene calls are TRBV7-2 and TRBJ1-2, with a possible D match to TRBD1 (6 bases). Trimming took off 5 bases at V and 4 bases at J, with 11 bases between the two ends. The CDR3 covers 13 residues. Germline lookup yields CDR1 SGHTA and CDR2 FQGNSA. In nucleotides, the CDR3 is TGTGCCAGCAGCCCCGGACAGCCCTATGGCTACACCTTC. The encoded protein is CASSPGQPYGYTF.

The gene calls are TRBV30 and TRBJ1-5; D is perhaps TRBD1 (6 bases). There are 13 residues in the CDR3. Germline V gene data show CDR1 as GTSNPN and CDR2 as SVGIG (reference sequence). Trimming removed 7 bases from V and 6 bases from J, with 16 bases in between. The CDR3 coding sequence is TGTGCCTTGGGCGCGGGGGCTGGTCAGCCCCAGCATTTT. Translation: CALGAGAGQPQHF.

This clone was counted once. The chain is built from TRBV14 and TRBJ1-1; D unresolved. The germline gives CDR1 SGHDN, CDR2 FVKESK. This CDR3 is 14 amino acids long. V lost 5 bases to trimming and J lost 0 bases, with 10 bases between them. This CDR3 reads CASSLQILNTEAFF. The CDR3 nucleotides are TGTGCCAGCAGCTTACAGATCCTGAACACTGAAGCTTTCTTT.

The chain is built from TRBV7-9 and TRBJ2-7; the match to TRBD2 covers 10 bases. Losses at the gene ends were 5 bases for V and 6 bases for J; bases not matched to a gene: 10. The CDR3 totals 15 residues. CDR1 and CDR2 (germline): SEHNR, FQNEAQ (reference sequence). The CDR3 is CASSPLAGESSEQYF. CDR3 in DNA: TGTGCCAGCAGCCCTCTAGCGGGGGAGTCGAGCGAGCAGTACTTC.

The genes are TRBV27 and TRBJ2-2, with D maybe TRBD2 (5 bases). The CDR3 has 14 residues. V was shortened by 2 bases and J by 4 bases, with 8 bases between the two germline ends. CDR1 is MNHEY, CDR2 SMNVEV, per germline (reference sequence). The CDR3 is CASSLGLLTGELFF. The CDR3 DNA reads TGTGCCAGCAGTTTAGGACTTCTCACCGGGGAGCTGTTTTTT.

Worth noting for this clone: Other DNA sequences within the sample encode an identical CDR3. J is TRBJ1-1 and V is TRBV6-5; D not resolved. Germline V CDR1 and CDR2: MNHEY, SVGAGI. This CDR3 spans 13 amino acids. V dropped 2 bases and J dropped 2 bases, with 6 bases sitting between them. CDR3 in amino acids: CASSYGRNTEAFF. CDR3 bases: TGTGCCAGCAGTTACGGCAGAAACACTGAAGCTTTCTTT.

V gene TRBV10-3 combines with J gene TRBJ2-2; 10 bases agree with TRBD2. This CDR3 comprises 15 residues. V was clipped by 10 bases and J by 1 base; unmatched bases: 6. CDR1 and CDR2 from the germline V gene are ENHRY and SYGVKD. The CDR3: CATGTSGVNTGELFF. For the CDR3, the DNA is TGTGCCACGGGAACTAGCGGGGTGAACACCGGGGAGCTGTTTTTT.

The V call is TRBV7-2, the J call TRBJ2-7, with 7 bases lining up with TRBD1. Losses at the gene ends were 5 bases for V and 2 bases for J; bases not matched to a gene: 6. The CDR3 totals 14 residues. The V gene's germline CDR1 is SGHTA and CDR2 FQGNSA. The CDR3 DNA is TGTGCCAGCAGCCTAAGGGGACAGCCCTACGAGCAGTACTTC. This translates into CASSLRGQPYEQYF. Filled out from reference TRBV7-2 and TRBJ2-7, the complete variable domain reads GAGVSQSPSNKVTEKGKDVELRCDPISGHTALYWYRQSLGQGLEFLIYFQGNSAPDKSGLPSDRFSAERTGGSVSTLTIQRTQQEDSAVYLCASSLRGQPYEQYFGPGTRLTVT.

Only one count was recorded for this clone. The chain joins TRBV13 to TRBJ2-1, with D tentatively TRBD2 (6 bases). In germline, CDR1 is PRHDT, CDR2 FYEKMQ (reference sequence). The CDR3 spans 15 residues. Trimming took 5 bases from V and 6 from J, leaving 17 bases between them. Here the CDR3 DNA reads TGTGCCAGCAGCAAGTTCGGGACTCCTCGCAATGAGCAGTTCTTC. Its protein product is CASSKFGTPRNEQFF.

The rearrangement joins TRBV5-1 to TRBJ1-4; no reliable D call. The germline V gene encodes CDR1 SGHRS and CDR2 YFSETQ. V was trimmed by 8 bases and J by 2 bases, leaving 16 bases between them. This CDR3 has 15 amino acids. The CDR3 protein is CASRIGGLTNEKLFF. The CDR3 coding sequence is TGCGCCAGTAGGATAGGTGGTCTTACTAATGAAAAACTGTTTTTT.

V and J are TRBV6-1 and TRBJ1-1; 10 bases map to TRBD1. The length of the CDR3 is 13 residues. Trimming removed 6 bases from V and 10 bases from J; junction bases left unmatched: 8. Germline CDR1 MNHNS, CDR2 SASEGT. The chain's CDR3 is CASSEQTGGLAFF. The CDR3 DNA reads TGTGCCAGCAGCGAACAGACAGGGGGCTTAGCTTTCTTT.

V usage is TRBV5-6 and J usage is TRBJ2-1; D gene ambiguous. Trimming removed 3 bases at V and 4 bases at J, with 8 bases between. The CDR3 is 13 amino acids. Germline assignment: CDR1 SGHDT and CDR2 YYEEEE. As DNA, the CDR3 is TGTGCCAGCAGCTGGTCACGTTACAATGAGCAGTTCTTC. Amino acids: CASSWSRYNEQFF. Using reference TRBV5-6 and TRBJ2-1 for the parts outside the CDR3, the full variable domain is DAGVTQSPTHLIKTRGQQVTLRCSPKSGHDTVSWYQQALGQGPQFIFQYYEEEERQRGNFPDRFSGHQFPNYSSELNVNALLLGDSALYLCASSWSRYNEQFFGPGTRLTVL.